This T cell receptor (beta chain) was retrieved from a study of cytomegalovirus exposure and HLA in healthy donors. Notes on the study in general: Sequencing likely caused a cluster of highly shared sequence variants. As a later analysis revealed, most CMV-associated TCR beta chains appeared HLA-restricted. There were several of the most significant clusters that appeared linked to common viral pathogens in a later analysis.

The CDR3 runs to 14 residues. Trimming removed 5 bases from V and 6 bases from J; junction bases left unmatched: 10. Per germline, CDR1 SNHLY and CDR2 FYNNEI. Primers: 60 Vbeta forward and 13 Jbeta reverse. The data were produced by immunoSEQ multiplex PCR, yet TCRdb's version contains in-frame clones alone and is incomplete. Of more than 90,000 clones in the sample, around three quarters are singletons; the top ten hold around 3%. This clone occurred a few times. Antigen specificity is unknown. Sequenced material: PBMCs. The source of this sequence is a woman younger than 35 in good health and CMV-seropositive. The V call is TRBV2, the J call TRBJ2-7, with 7 bases aligning to TRBD2. CDR3 nucleotide sequence: TGTGCCAGCAGTCCCGGACTAGGGCGGAGCGAGCAGTACTTC. This codes for CASSPGLGRSEQYF.